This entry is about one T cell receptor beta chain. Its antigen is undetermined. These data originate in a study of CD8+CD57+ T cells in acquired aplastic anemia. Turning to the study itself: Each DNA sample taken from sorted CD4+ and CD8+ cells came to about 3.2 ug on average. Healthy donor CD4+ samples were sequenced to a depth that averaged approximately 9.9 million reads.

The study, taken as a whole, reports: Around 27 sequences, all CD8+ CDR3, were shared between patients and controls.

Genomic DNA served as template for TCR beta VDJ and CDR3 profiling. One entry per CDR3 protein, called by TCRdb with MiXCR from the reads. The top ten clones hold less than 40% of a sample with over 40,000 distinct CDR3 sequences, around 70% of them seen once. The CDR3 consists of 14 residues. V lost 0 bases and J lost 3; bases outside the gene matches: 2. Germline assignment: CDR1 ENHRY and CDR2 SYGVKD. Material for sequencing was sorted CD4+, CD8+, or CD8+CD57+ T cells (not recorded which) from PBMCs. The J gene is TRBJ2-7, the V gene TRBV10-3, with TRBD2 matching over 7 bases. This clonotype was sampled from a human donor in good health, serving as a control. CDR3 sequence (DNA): TGTGCCATCAGTGAGTCTAGCGGGTACTACGAGCAGTACTTC. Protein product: CAISESSGYYEQYF.